The 13 T cell receptor beta chains below all came from one sample that was sequenced in a study of T cell changes during pregnancy in multiple sclerosis. Repertoires were generated with immunoSEQ multiplex PCR, while TCRdb's copy carries only in-frame clones and drops some. This repertoire shows 25,000 to 35,000 clones, roughly nine tenths found once; its top ten account for 6.9%. The source material was CD8+ T cells from peripheral blood mononuclear cells, sampled in the second trimester of pregnancy. The source is a female donor with multiple sclerosis, enrolled in a pregnancy study.

V usage is TRBV2 and J usage is TRBJ2-1, with 8 bases identical to TRBD1. Germline CDR1 is SNHLY and CDR2 is FYNNEI. This CDR3 has 15 amino acids. Losses at the gene ends were 9 bases for V and 0 bases for J; bases not matched to a gene: 7. CDR3 nucleotides: TGTGCCAGGGTACCGGGACAGGACTCCTACAATGAGCAGTTCTTC. Residues: CARVPGQDSYNEQFF.

The chain recombines TRBV9 with TRBJ2-2; TRBD1 is a possible D gene (6 bases). The CDR3 covers 13 residues. V lost 3 bases and J lost 6, with 9 bases in between. CDR1 and CDR2 from the germline V gene are SGDLS and YYNGEE. Here the CDR3 reads CASSGGGPGELFF. CDR3 nucleotides: TGTGCCAGCAGCGGAGGGGGACCCGGGGAGCTGTTTTTT.

The chain carries TRBV28 and TRBJ1-1; D call uncertain. Between the trimmed V and J ends, which lost 0 bases and 0 bases, there was a span of 8 bases. The CDR3 sequence is 15 residues long. Germline loops: CDR1 MDHEN, CDR2 SYDVKM. The DNA for the CDR3 is TGTGCCAGCAGTTTATGGCAGGAGGTGAACACTGAAGCTTTCTTT. This translates into CASSLWQEVNTEAFF.

This chain joins TRBV7-9 and TRBJ2-7; TRBD1 agrees at 9 bases. The CDR3 is made up of 15 amino acids. The germline gives CDR1 SEHNR, CDR2 FQNEAQ (reference sequence). V was pared by 5 bases and J by 2 bases, with 7 bases of the junction left unmatched. The chain's CDR3 is CASSPAGQGAYEQYF. The DNA for the CDR3 is TGTGCCAGCAGCCCCGCGGGACAGGGAGCCTACGAGCAGTACTTC.

The chain has TRBV7-6 and TRBJ1-1; the D is unclear. The CDR3 loop spans 17 amino acids. CDR1 is SGHVS and CDR2 is FNYEAQ in the germline V gene. V shed 1 base and J shed 0 bases, with 15 bases lying between them. CDR3 sequence: CASSLVTSGSLNTEAFF. The CDR3 DNA sequence: TGTGCCAGCAGCTTAGTGACTTCTGGGTCGCTGAACACTGAAGCTTTCTTT.

The chain uses TRBV5-6 and TRBJ2-7, with unresolved D. The CDR3 runs to 14 residues. Trimming pared 0 bases from V and 3 bases from J, leaving 10 bases between. From germline, CDR1 is SGHDT and CDR2 YYEEEE. CDR3 loop: CASSLDQTFYEQYF. CDR3 DNA sequence: TGTGCCAGCAGCTTGGACCAGACTTTCTACGAGCAGTACTTC.

The chain uses TRBV10-3 and TRBJ2-7; a weak D match, TRBD2 (6 bases). V was shortened by 6 bases and J by 0 bases, with 6 bases between the two germline ends. This CDR3 is built from 12 residues. Looked up from germline, CDR1 is ENHRY and CDR2 is SYGVKD. CDR3: CAIRGGSYEQYF. DNA for the CDR3: TGTGCCATCAGGGGGGGCTCCTACGAGCAGTACTTC.

CDR3 loop: CASSEETDRGLSPLHF. For the CDR3, the DNA is TGTGCCAGCAGTGAAGAGACGGACAGGGGGTTATCACCCCTCCACTTT. The chain recombines TRBV6-1 with TRBJ1-6; 10 bases agree with TRBD1. Germline V gene data show CDR1 as MNHNS and CDR2 as SASEGT. The CDR3 extends over 16 amino acids. V gave up 1 base and J gave up 10 bases; unmatched junction bases: 7.

This chain links TRBV4-3 with TRBJ1-1; no definite D call. From germline, CDR1 is LGHNA and CDR2 YSLEER. The CDR3 is 14 amino acids. V was pared by 1 base and J by 0 bases, with 6 bases between. CDR3 sequence (DNA): TGCGCCAGCAGCCAAGGGCTCGTGAACACTGAAGCTTTCTTT. Translated: CASSQGLVNTEAFF.

The V gene is TRBV5-1, the J gene TRBJ2-1; no clear D. Per the germline V gene, CDR1 is SGHRS and CDR2 is YFSETQ. The CDR3 sequence is 11 residues long. V was trimmed by 3 bases and J by 10 bases, leaving 8 bases between them. The CDR3 DNA reads TGCGCCAGCAGCTCGCCGCGGGAGCAGTTCTTC. It codes for CASSSPREQFF.

V is TRBV4-3 and J is TRBJ1-1, with D possibly matching TRBD1 (5 bases). Germline CDR1 reads LGHNA; CDR2 reads YSLEER. This CDR3 is 16 amino acids long. Trimming left V 1 base short and J 0 bases short, with 12 bases between. The CDR3 nucleotides are TGCGCCAGCAGCCAAGTGTTCGGGGGGATGAACACTGAAGCTTTCTTT. This translates into CASSQVFGGMNTEAFF.

This chain connects TRBV5-4 to TRBJ2-2; D possibly corresponds to TRBD1 (6 bases). Per germline, CDR1 SGHNT and CDR2 YYREEE (reference sequence). The CDR3 has 20 amino acids. Trimming removed 7 bases at V and 3 bases at J, with 31 bases between. CDR3 coding DNA: TGTGCCAGCGCTGGTGGGGGCGTCGAGGAAAAGTACAGGGACACCGGGGAGCTGTTTTTT. Encoded protein: CASAGGGVEEKYRDTGELFF. Full variable domain (rest looked up from reference TRBV5-4 and TRBJ2-2): ETGVTQSPTHLIKTRGQQVTLRCSSQSGHNTVSWYQQALGQGPQFIFQYYREEENGRGNFPPRFSGLQFPNYSSELNVNALELDDSALYLCASAGGGVEEKYRDTGELFFGEGSRLTVL.

V usage is TRBV4-3 and J usage is TRBJ1-2, with TRBD1 matching over 7 bases. The germline V gene encodes CDR1 LGHNA and CDR2 YSLEER. V dropped 3 bases and J dropped 4; count of bases not matched to a gene: 8. The CDR3 has 15 residues. The CDR3 sequence is CASSQDRQGFYGYTF. The CDR3 bases are TGCGCCAGCAGCCAGGACCGACAGGGTTTCTATGGCTACACCTTC.